This entry lists 30 T cell receptor beta chains sequenced from one sample in a study of T cells after posttransplantation cyclophosphamide. Only in-frame clones appear in the TCRdb table, and some are missing; sequencing was by immunoSEQ multiplex PCR. This sample has tens of thousands of clones, with 90% to 95% found just once. Specimen: PBMCs. The receptor source for this set is a woman younger than 45 in good health and a related stem cell transplant donor.

The chain has TRBV7-9 and TRBJ2-5, with 7 positions matching TRBD1. The closer fit of TRBJ2-7 to the DNA end suggests the J call may be wrong. The CDR3 loop spans 14 amino acids. In germline, CDR1 is SEHNR, CDR2 FQNEAQ (reference sequence). CDR3 sequence: CASSLGQTSYEQYF. The CDR3 DNA reads as TGTGCCAGCAGCCTGGGACAGACCTCCTACGAGCAGTACTTC.

The chain carries TRBV27 and TRBJ1-1; a possible D gene is TRBD1 (5 bases). The germline CDR1 and CDR2 sequences are MNHEY and SMNVEV (reference sequence). This CDR3 has 13 amino acids. V was clipped by 6 bases and J by 4 bases, with 12 bases between them. The CDR3 DNA follows: TGTGCCAGCAGCAGGGAGGCGACCACTGAAGCTTTCTTT. Residues: CASSREATTEAFF.

The chain links TRBV7-9 to TRBJ1-1; 7 nucleotides match TRBD1. Germline assignment: CDR1 SEHNR and CDR2 FQNEAQ (reference sequence). This CDR3 region has 16 residues. Trimming at V came to 3 bases and at J to 5 bases, leaving 12 bases not matched to a gene. In nucleotides, the CDR3 is TGTGCCAGCAGCTTTCTTGTAGGGCAGGGGGGAACTGAAGCTTTCTTT. Translated, it gives CASSFLVGQGGTEAFF.

This clone was observed a single time. The chain carries TRBV10-3 and TRBJ1-5; maybe TRBD1 (5 bases). From germline, CDR1 is ENHRY and CDR2 SYGVKD. The CDR3 has 16 residues. The CDR3: CVKFRPRAGRDQPQHF. The CDR3 region has the DNA TGTGTCAAATTCAGGCCCCGGGCAGGGAGAGATCAGCCCCAGCATTTT.

The chain joins TRBV7-8 to TRBJ1-1; no clear D. Trimming left V 5 bases short and J 1 base short, with 14 bases between. The CDR3 spans 15 residues. The germline V gene encodes CDR1 SGHVS and CDR2 FQNEAQ. Here the CDR3 DNA reads TGTGCCAGCAGCCAAGGATGGGTTCGGAACACTGAAGCTTTCTTT. This codes for CASSQGWVRNTEAFF.

V usage is TRBV7-2 and J usage is TRBJ1-5; D uncertain. CDR3 length: 14 residues. Germline loops: CDR1 SGHTA, CDR2 FQGNSA. V was pared by 1 base and J by 4 bases, with 8 bases between. The CDR3 loop is CASSLGPLNQPQHF. The CDR3 DNA reads TGTGCCAGCAGCTTAGGGCCTCTTAATCAGCCCCAGCATTTT.

The V and J genes are TRBV10-3 and TRBJ2-2; a weak D match, TRBD1 (6 bases). The CDR3 spans 14 residues. Germline CDR1 is ENHRY and CDR2 is SYGVKD. V lost 5 bases and J lost 5, with 12 bases in between. The DNA for the CDR3 is TGTGCCATCAGTCCAGGAAGGGGGACCGGGGAGCTGTTTTTT. Translation: CAISPGRGTGELFF.

This chain joins TRBV6-6 and TRBJ2-7; D is undetermined. CDR3 length equals 12 residues. Germline CDR1 and CDR2: MNHNY and SVGAGI (reference sequence). V was cut by 6 bases and J by 4 bases, with 10 bases left in between. CDR3 region: CASSFRAYEQYF. CDR3 DNA sequence: TGTGCCAGCAGCTTTCGGGCGTACGAGCAGTACTTC.

J is TRBJ2-7 and V is TRBV19; TRBD2 might be the D (6 bases). Trimming took off 3 bases at V and 6 bases at J, with 15 bases between the two ends. The CDR3 runs to 14 residues. Germline V gene sequence: CDR1 LNHDA, CDR2 SQIVND (reference sequence). CDR3: CASSMRAGGSEQYF. The CDR3 region has the DNA TGTGCCAGTAGTATGAGAGCGGGTGGCTCCGAGCAGTACTTC. Looking up the rest from reference TRBV19 and TRBJ2-7 gives the full variable domain: DGGITQSPKYLFRKEGQNVTLSCEQNLNHDAMYWYRQDPGQGLRLIYYSQIVNDFQKGDIAEGYSVSREKKESFPLTVTSAQKNPTAFYLCASSMRAGGSEQYFGPGTRLTVT.

V gene TRBV4-1 combines with J gene TRBJ2-3, with TRBD2 identical over 8 bases. The germline V gene has CDR1 MGHRA and CDR2 YSYEKL. V was pared by 1 base and J by 5 bases, with 8 bases of the junction left unmatched. CDR3 length: 16 amino acids. The CDR3 region has the DNA TGCGCCAGCAGCCAAGCGGGACTAGGGGCGGGAGATACGCAGTATTTT. It is translated as CASSQAGLGAGDTQYF.

This sequence joins TRBV2 and TRBJ1-1; no clear D. Germline V gene lookup returns CDR1 SNHLY and CDR2 FYNNEI. This CDR3 contains 12 residues. Trimming removed 2 bases from V and 4 bases from J, with 5 bases in between. This CDR3 is CASSELSTEAFF. CDR3 DNA: TGTGCCAGCAGTGAACTTTCCACTGAAGCTTTCTTT. Filled out from reference TRBV2 and TRBJ1-1, the complete variable domain reads EPEVTQTPSHQVTQMGQEVILRCVPISNHLYFYWYRQILGQKVEFLVSFYNNEISEKSEIFDDQFSVERPDGSNFTLKIRSTKLEDSAMYFCASSELSTEAFFGQGTRLTVV.

The V call is TRBV6-5, the J call TRBJ1-1; 7 nucleotides match TRBD1. Per the germline V gene, CDR1 is MNHEY and CDR2 is SVGAGI. This CDR3 spans 13 amino acids. The J segment lost 1 base and the V segment lost 7 bases, leaving 3 bases of the junction unmatched. CDR3 in amino acids: CASTYRGNTEAFF. CDR3 nucleotides: TGTGCCAGCACGTACAGGGGGAACACTGAAGCTTTCTTT.

The chain is built from TRBV7-6 and TRBJ2-5; D gene uncertain. CDR3 size: 12 residues. Trimming took 3 bases from V and 4 from J, leaving 6 bases between them. Germline CDR1 is SGHVS and CDR2 is FNYEAQ. The CDR3 DNA is TGTGCCAGCAGCTTCACTTCAGAGACCCAGTACTTC. It codes for CASSFTSETQYF.

The rearrangement joins TRBV19 to TRBJ1-5; D ambiguous. The length of the CDR3 is 15 residues. Between the trimmed V and J ends, which lost 5 bases and 0 bases, there was a span of 11 bases. Germline CDR1 reads LNHDA; CDR2 reads SQIVND (reference sequence). CDR3 coding DNA: TGTGCCAGTAGTGCGAGACACCATAGCAATCAGCCCCAGCATTTT. Translating gives CASSARHHSNQPQHF.

The rearrangement uses TRBV19 and TRBJ1-5, with D possibly matching TRBD1 (6 bases). The CDR3 extends over 16 amino acids. Germline-derived CDR1 and CDR2 are LNHDA and SQIVND (reference sequence). V lost 3 bases and J 6 bases, leaving 18 bases between the germline ends. The CDR3 reads CASSMVLGAAGQPQHF. CDR3 in DNA: TGTGCCAGTAGTATGGTGTTGGGGGCAGCCGGTCAGCCCCAGCATTTT.

The chain carries TRBV4-2 and TRBJ1-5; tentatively, D is TRBD1 (6 bases). With 4 bases removed from V and 3 bases from J, the gap between germline ends came to 13 bases. This CDR3 has 15 residues. The germline gives CDR1 LGHNA, CDR2 YNFKEQ. The CDR3 region has the DNA TGTGCCAGCAGCCCCGGGGGGGGCTTCAATCAGCCCCAGCATTTT. It encodes CASSPGGGFNQPQHF.

The chain joins TRBV9 to TRBJ1-4, with D uncertain. CDR1 is SGDLS and CDR2 is YYNGEE in the germline V gene. This CDR3 spans 14 amino acids. V was shortened by 0 bases and J by 10 bases, with 13 bases between the two germline ends. In DNA form, the CDR3 reads TGTGCCAGCAGCGTAGATGGTAGGGAGGGAAAACTGTTTTTT. Translated, it gives CASSVDGREGKLFF.

The chain employs TRBV6-5 and TRBJ1-1; perhaps TRBD1 as D (5 bases). Trimming removed 6 bases from V and 1 base from J, with 12 bases in between. Per the germline V gene, CDR1 is MNHEY and CDR2 is SVGAGI. The CDR3 covers 14 residues. Here the CDR3 reads CASSWGRSNTEAFF. Written as DNA, the CDR3 is TGTGCCAGCAGCTGGGGACGGTCGAACACTGAAGCTTTCTTT.

The gene calls are TRBV6-5 and TRBJ2-3; possible D gene TRBD1, 6 bases. Trimming took 0 bases from V and 6 from J, leaving 13 bases between them. Germline V gene lookup returns CDR1 MNHEY and CDR2 SVGAGI. This CDR3 contains 15 residues. The CDR3: CASSYSTAGVDTQYF. The DNA for the CDR3 is TGTGCCAGCAGTTACTCGACGGCAGGGGTCGATACGCAGTATTTT.

V usage is TRBV19 and J usage is TRBJ2-5, with a tentative D call TRBD1 (6 bases). Germline V CDR1 and CDR2: LNHDA, SQIVND (reference sequence). Trimming stripped 7 bases from V and 2 bases from J, with 8 bases between. This CDR3 is 12 amino acids long. The chain's CDR3 is CASMDSQETQYF. In nucleotides, the CDR3 is TGTGCCAGTATGGACAGTCAAGAGACCCAGTACTTC.

The chain employs TRBV14 and TRBJ2-1; 14 nucleotides align to TRBD2. CDR3 length: 16 residues. The trim removed 1 base at V and 7 bases at J, leaving 3 bases unmatched. Germline V gene lookup returns CDR1 SGHDN and CDR2 FVKESK. CDR3 sequence (DNA): TGTGCCAGCAGCCAAGGACTAGCGGGGGGGCTAAATGAGCAGTTCTTC. Its translation: CASSQGLAGGLNEQFF. Drawing the rest from reference TRBV14 and TRBJ2-1, the complete variable domain is EAGVTQFPSHSVIEKGQTVTLRCDPISGHDNLYWYRRVMGKEIKFLLHFVKESKQDESGMPNNRFLAERTGGTYSTLKVQPAELEDSGVYFCASSQGLAGGLNEQFFGPGTRLTVL.

This chain connects TRBV18 to TRBJ2-7, with D possibly being TRBD1 (6 bases). This CDR3 is built from 13 residues. Per the germline V gene, CDR1 is KGHSH and CDR2 is LQKENI. V lost 6 bases to trimming and J lost 3 bases, with 12 bases between them. CDR3 in amino acids: CASSDSAGYEQYF. The DNA for the CDR3 is TGTGCCAGCTCGGACAGCGCGGGCTACGAGCAGTACTTC.

The genes are TRBV7-4 and TRBJ2-7; D perhaps matches TRBD1 (5 bases). This CDR3 region has 16 residues. V was cut by 2 bases and J by 3 bases, with 17 bases left in between. Germline V gives CDR1 SGHVT, CDR2 SQSDAQ. The CDR3 nucleotides read TGTGCCAGCAGCTTAACAATCACCAGGGCTAGCTACGAGCAGTACTTC. This gives the protein CASSLTITRASYEQYF.

J is TRBJ1-1 and V is TRBV6-6; 8 bases map to TRBD1. The germline V gene encodes CDR1 MNHNY and CDR2 SVGAGI (reference sequence). The trim removed 10 bases at V and 2 bases at J, leaving 9 bases unmatched. The length of the CDR3 is 14 residues. Here the CDR3 DNA reads TGTGCCACGCGGACAGGGTGGGGAAACACTGAAGCTTTCTTT. It yields the protein CATRTGWGNTEAFF.

This sequence joins TRBV10-3 and TRBJ1-2, with a tentative D call TRBD1 (6 bases). V lost 1 base to trimming and J lost 0 bases, with 15 bases between them. Germline-derived CDR1 and CDR2 are ENHRY and SYGVKD. This CDR3 region has 17 residues. The CDR3 region is CAISEFGRGTTNYGYTF. The CDR3 DNA sequence: TGTGCCATCAGTGAGTTTGGCAGGGGCACAACTAACTATGGCTACACCTTC.

The V and J genes are TRBV6-4 and TRBJ2-1; TRBD2 matches 13 bases. The CDR3 is 14 amino acids. V was clipped by 0 bases and J by 16 bases; unmatched bases: 6. CDR1 is MRHNA and CDR2 is SNTAGT in the germline V gene. The CDR3 coding sequence is TGTGCCAGCAGTGACTCGGGACTAGCGGGGATGCAATTCTTC. Translating gives CASSDSGLAGMQFF.

The gene calls are TRBV5-1 and TRBJ1-3; no clear D. CDR1 is SGHRS, CDR2 YFSETQ, per germline. Trimming stripped 2 bases from V and 1 base from J, with 13 bases between. This CDR3 spans 16 amino acids. The CDR3 is CASSLDLQVSGNTIYF. In nucleotides, the CDR3 is TGCGCCAGCAGCTTAGATTTGCAGGTTTCTGGAAACACCATATATTTT.

The J gene is TRBJ1-1, the V gene TRBV18; tentatively, D is TRBD1 (5 bases). This CDR3 is 13 amino acids long. Germline CDR1 KGHSH, CDR2 LQKENI. V was trimmed by 2 bases and J by 6 bases, leaving 10 bases between them. The chain's CDR3 is CASSPGTFPEAFF. CDR3 nucleotides: TGTGCCAGCTCACCAGGGACTTTCCCTGAAGCTTTCTTT.

This clone showed up just once. The V gene is TRBV28, the J gene TRBJ1-6, with D perhaps matching TRBD1 (5 bases). The CDR3 runs to 18 residues. CDR1 and CDR2 (germline): MDHEN, SYDVKM. The V gene lost 6 bases and the J gene lost 1 base, with 19 bases spanning the gap. The CDR3 protein is CASRGGSIPGSYNSPLHF. The CDR3 nucleotides are TGTGCCAGCAGGGGAGGCTCCATCCCAGGGTCCTATAATTCACCCCTCCACTTT.

This clone occurred once. This chain uses TRBV18 with TRBJ2-2; weak D call: TRBD1 (5 bases). The V gene's germline CDR1 is KGHSH and CDR2 LQKENI. Between the trimmed V and J ends, which lost 3 bases and 4 bases, there was a span of 12 bases. The CDR3 extends over 15 amino acids. The CDR3: CASSPVQTGTGELFF. Here the CDR3 DNA reads TGTGCCAGCTCACCCGTTCAAACAGGCACCGGGGAGCTGTTTTTT.